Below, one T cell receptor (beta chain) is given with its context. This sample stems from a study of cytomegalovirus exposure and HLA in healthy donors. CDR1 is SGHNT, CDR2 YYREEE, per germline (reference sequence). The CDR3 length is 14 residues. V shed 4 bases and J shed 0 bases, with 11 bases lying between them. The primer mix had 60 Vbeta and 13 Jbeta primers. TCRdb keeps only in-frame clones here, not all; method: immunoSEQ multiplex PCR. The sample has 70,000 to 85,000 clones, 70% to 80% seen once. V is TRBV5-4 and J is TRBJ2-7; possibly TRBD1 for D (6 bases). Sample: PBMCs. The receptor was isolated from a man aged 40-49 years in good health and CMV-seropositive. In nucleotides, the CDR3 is TGTGCCAGCAGCCCTATGGGGGCCTCCTACGAGCAGTACTTC. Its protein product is CASSPMGASYEQYF.